This TCR beta chain is drawn from a study of cytomegalovirus exposure and HLA in healthy donors. The PCR employed 60 Vbeta primers together with 13 Jbeta primers. Method: immunoSEQ multiplex PCR; TCRdb's copy keeps in-frame clones and lacks some. Of fewer than 150,000 clones detected, about 78% appear once; the ten largest clones hold 1.2%. The clonotype originates from a man aged 50-60 years in good health and CMV-seronegative. Sequencing was performed on PBMCs.

CDR3 sequence (DNA): TGTGCCAGCAGTTACTCAGGACAGGATAGCTCCTACGAGCAGTACTTC. It is translated as CASSYSGQDSSYEQYF. The chain recombines TRBV6-6 with TRBJ2-7; TRBD1 aligns across 7 bases. The trim removed 0 bases at V and 0 bases at J, leaving 5 bases unmatched. This CDR3 is 16 amino acids long. Per the germline V gene, CDR1 is MNHNY and CDR2 is SVGAGI (reference sequence).